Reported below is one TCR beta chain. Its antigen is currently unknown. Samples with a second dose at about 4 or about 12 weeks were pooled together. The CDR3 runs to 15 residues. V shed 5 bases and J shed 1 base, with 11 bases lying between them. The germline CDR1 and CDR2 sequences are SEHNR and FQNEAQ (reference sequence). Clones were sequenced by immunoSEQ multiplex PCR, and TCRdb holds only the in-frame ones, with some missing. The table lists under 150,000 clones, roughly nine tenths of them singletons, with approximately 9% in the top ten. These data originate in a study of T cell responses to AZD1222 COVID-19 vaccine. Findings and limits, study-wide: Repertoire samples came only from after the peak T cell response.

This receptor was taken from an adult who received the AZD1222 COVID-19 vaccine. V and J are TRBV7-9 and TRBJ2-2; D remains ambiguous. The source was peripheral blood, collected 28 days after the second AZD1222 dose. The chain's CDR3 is CASSNFGKNTGELFF. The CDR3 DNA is TGTGCCAGCAGCAACTTTGGCAAGAACACCGGGGAGCTGTTTTTT.